The sequence of this T cell receptor (beta chain) was determined in a study of identifying expanded T cells in peripheral blood. Study results and limitations: Differentially abundant clones: about 1.2 between replicates, about 15 at about two weeks, around 19 at four.

During the collection period, no donor immune events like infections were recorded. Regarding this clone: Its matching antigen is unknown.

From germline, CDR1 is MGHRA and CDR2 YSYEKL. The CDR3 extends over 13 amino acids. V shed 3 bases, J shed 8 bases, and the junction held 5 bases outside the gene matches. Profiled with immunoSEQ multiplex PCR; TCRdb holds only in-frame clones, not every one. The sample shows approximately 100,000 clones, 80% to 90% of them seen only once. The genes are TRBV4-1 and TRBJ1-1, with 8 bases that match TRBD1. The receptor's source is a person aged 18 to 70 in good health. What was sequenced was blood. The CDR3 coding sequence is TGCGCCAGCAGCCAGGCCAGGGACAGGGAAGCTTTCTTT. This codes for CASSQARDREAFF.